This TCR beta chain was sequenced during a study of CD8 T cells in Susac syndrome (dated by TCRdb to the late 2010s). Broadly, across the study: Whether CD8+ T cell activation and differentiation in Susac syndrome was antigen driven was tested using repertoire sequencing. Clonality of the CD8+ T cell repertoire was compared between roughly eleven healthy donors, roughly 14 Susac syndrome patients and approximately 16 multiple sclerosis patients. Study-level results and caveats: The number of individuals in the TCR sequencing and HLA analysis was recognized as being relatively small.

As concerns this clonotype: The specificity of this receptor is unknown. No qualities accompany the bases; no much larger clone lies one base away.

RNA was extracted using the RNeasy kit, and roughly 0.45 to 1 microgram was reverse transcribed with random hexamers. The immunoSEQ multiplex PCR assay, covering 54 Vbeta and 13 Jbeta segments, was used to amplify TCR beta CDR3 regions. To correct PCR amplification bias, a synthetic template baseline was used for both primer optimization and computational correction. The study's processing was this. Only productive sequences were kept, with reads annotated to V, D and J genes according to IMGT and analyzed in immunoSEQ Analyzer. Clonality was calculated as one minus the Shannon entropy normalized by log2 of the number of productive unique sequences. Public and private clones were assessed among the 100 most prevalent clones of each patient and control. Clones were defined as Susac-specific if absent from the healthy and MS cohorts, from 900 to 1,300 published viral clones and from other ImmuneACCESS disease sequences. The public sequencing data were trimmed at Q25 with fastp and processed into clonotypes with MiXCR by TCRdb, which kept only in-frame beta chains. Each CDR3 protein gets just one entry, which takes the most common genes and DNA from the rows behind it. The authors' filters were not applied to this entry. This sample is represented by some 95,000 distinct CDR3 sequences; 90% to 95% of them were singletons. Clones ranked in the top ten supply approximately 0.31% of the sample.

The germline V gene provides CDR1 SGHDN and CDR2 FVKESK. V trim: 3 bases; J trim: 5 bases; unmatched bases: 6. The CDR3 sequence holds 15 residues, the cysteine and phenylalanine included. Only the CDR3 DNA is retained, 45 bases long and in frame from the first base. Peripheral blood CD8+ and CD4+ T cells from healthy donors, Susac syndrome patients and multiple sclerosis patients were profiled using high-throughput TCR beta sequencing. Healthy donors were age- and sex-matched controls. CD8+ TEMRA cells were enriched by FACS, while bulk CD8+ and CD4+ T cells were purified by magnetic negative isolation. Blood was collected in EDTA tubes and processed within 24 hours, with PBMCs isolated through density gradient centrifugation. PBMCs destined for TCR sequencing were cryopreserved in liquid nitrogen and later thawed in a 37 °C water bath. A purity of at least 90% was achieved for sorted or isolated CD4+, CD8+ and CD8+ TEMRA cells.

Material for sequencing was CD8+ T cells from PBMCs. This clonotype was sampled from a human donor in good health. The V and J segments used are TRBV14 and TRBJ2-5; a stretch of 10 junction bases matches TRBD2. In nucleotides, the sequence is TGTGCCAGCAGCCACCTAGCGGGGGCTCGGGAGACCCAGTACTTC. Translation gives CASSHLAGARETQYF.